This T cell receptor beta chain was recorded in a study of blood T cell repertoires in COVID-19. About the study: Specimens from acute and convalescent COVID-19 originated in the United States, Italy and Spain. Sources were T cells, B-cell-depleted T cells, or PBMCs; the material itself was cDNA or gDNA.

Using immunoSEQ multiplex PCR, the repertoire was profiled, and TCRdb retains in-frame clones only, with some absent. The sample includes about 300,000 clones, around 87% seen only once; the top ten take 1% to 1.5%. The CDR3 totals 15 residues. V was pared by 8 bases and J by 1 base, with 16 bases between. The germline CDR1 and CDR2 sequences are LNHDA and SQIVND (reference sequence). The chain is built from TRBV19 and TRBJ2-3; perhaps TRBD1 as D (5 bases). The TCR comes from a man in his 70s with acute or convalescent COVID-19. The sequenced sample was peripheral blood. In DNA form, the CDR3 reads TGTGCCAGTTCCCCGTTGGGGCCCCGCACAGATACGCAGTATTTT. Amino acid sequence: CASSPLGPRTDTQYF.